This entry lists 31 T cell receptor beta chains sequenced from one sample in a study of blood T cell repertoires in COVID-19. This table comes from immunoSEQ multiplex PCR, and its TCRdb copy is limited to in-frame clones, with some not included. The sample contains some 66,000 clones, about 70% of which appear only once. Sequencing was performed on peripheral blood. Receptors originate from a woman of 80 years or more with acute or convalescent COVID-19.

The V call is TRBV6-2 or TRBV6-3, the J call TRBJ2-7, with 10 bases that match TRBD2. Germline V lookup: CDR1 MNHEY, CDR2 SVGEGT. CDR3 length: 16 amino acids. J lost 5 bases, V lost 2 bases, and 9 bases had no gene match. CDR3 in DNA: TGTGCCAGCAGTTACCATGGCCTAGCGGGAGCCAACGAGCAGTACTTC. Translating it yields CASSYHGLAGANEQYF.

This chain connects TRBV28 to TRBJ2-7; D not certain. Germline V gene sequence: CDR1 MDHEN, CDR2 SYDVKM. The CDR3 covers 16 residues. V dropped 3 bases and J dropped 3 bases, with 18 bases sitting between them. The CDR3 region has the DNA TGTGCCAGCAGTTTTGAGCGAAGTCTTGGTTACTACGAGCAGTACTTC. Translated, it gives CASSFERSLGYYEQYF.

The chain recombines TRBV28 with TRBJ2-7; 8 positions match TRBD1. The CDR3 runs to 16 residues. Germline CDR1 is MDHEN and CDR2 is SYDVKM. With 7 bases clipped from V and 7 bases from J, the junction kept 18 bases outside the gene matches. CDR3 loop: CASIPGDRGRFGEQYF. CDR3 bases: TGTGCCAGCATTCCCGGTGACAGGGGCCGATTCGGGGAGCAGTACTTC.

This chain joins TRBV10-3 and TRBJ1-1; TRBD1 aligns across 7 bases. CDR1 is ENHRY, CDR2 SYGVKD, per germline. V gave up 10 bases and J gave up 1 base; unmatched junction bases: 6. This CDR3 contains 13 residues. The CDR3 reads CATTGVPNTEAFF. CDR3 DNA: TGTGCCACCACAGGGGTCCCGAACACTGAAGCTTTCTTT.

This chain uses TRBV30 with TRBJ1-4, with a weak D call TRBD1 (5 bases). The CDR3 length is 13 residues. Germline V lookup: CDR1 GTSNPN, CDR2 SVGIG (reference sequence). Deletions cut 5 bases from V and 4 bases from J, with 11 bases between. CDR3 sequence (DNA): TGTGCCTGGGCAGGACAACTTAATGAAAAACTGTTTTTT. Translating gives CAWAGQLNEKLFF.

The CDR3 here is CASSLFGLPTDTQYF. The CDR3 region has the DNA TGTGCCAGCAGCTTATTTGGACTGCCCACAGATACGCAGTATTTT. The V call is TRBV7-8, the J call TRBJ2-3; TRBD2 might be the D (5 bases). Germline CDR1 and CDR2: SGHVS and FQNEAQ. The CDR3 has 15 residues. Trimming took off 2 bases at V and 2 bases at J, with 11 bases between the two ends.

This clone was recorded many times. The chain couples TRBV2 to TRBJ1-3; 8 positions agree with TRBD1. Per the germline V gene, CDR1 is SNHLY and CDR2 is FYNNEI. The ends lost 6 bases at V and 7 bases at J; junction bases unmatched: 8. This CDR3 region has 14 residues. The CDR3 DNA follows: TGTGCCAGCAGCTACCAGGGGGCGCTCAACACCATATATTTT. The encoded protein is CASSYQGALNTIYF.

This clone was seen once. This rearrangement joins TRBV5-1 to TRBJ2-1; D is possibly TRBD2 (6 bases). Trimming took off 4 bases at V and 6 bases at J, with 23 bases between the two ends. Per the germline V gene, CDR1 is SGHRS and CDR2 is YFSETQ. The CDR3 consists of 17 residues. The CDR3 region has the DNA TGCGCCAGCAGCCTCGTCGGCGGGTCCCACGGGAGCAATGAGCAGTTCTTC. It translates to CASSLVGGSHGSNEQFF.

The J gene is TRBJ2-7, the V gene TRBV28; D perhaps matches TRBD2 (6 bases). The V and J ends lost 8 bases and 7 bases respectively, with 15 bases between them. The CDR3 runs 12 residues. Germline loops: CDR1 MDHEN, CDR2 SYDVKM. Here the CDR3 DNA reads TGTGCCAGCGGAGCCGGGGGTCTAGAGCAGTACTTC. Protein product: CASGAGGLEQYF.

The chain couples TRBV5-1 to TRBJ1-1, with D possibly TRBD1 on 5 matching bases. Germline V gene sequence: CDR1 SGHRS, CDR2 YFSETQ. The CDR3 consists of 16 residues. V gave up 4 bases and J gave up 0 bases, with 16 bases separating them. The CDR3 DNA follows: TGCGCCAGCAGCCAAACCAGCACAGGCGTGAACACTGAAGCTTTCTTT. It codes for CASSQTSTGVNTEAFF.

This clone was detected many times. The chain uses TRBV3-1 (or the pseudogene TRBV3-2) and TRBJ2-5; D gene ambiguous. Germline V gives CDR1 LGHDT, CDR2 YNNKEL (reference sequence). V was pared by 4 bases and J by 5 bases, with 14 bases between. The length of the CDR3 is 14 residues. CDR3 region: CASSPMTRRETQYF. Written as DNA, the CDR3 is TGTGCCAGCAGCCCAATGACCCGGCGGGAGACCCAGTACTTC.

This chain joins TRBV18 and TRBJ1-4, with 7 bases that match TRBD1. The CDR3 is made up of 16 amino acids. The V gene end was trimmed by 3 bases and the J gene end by 5 bases; junction bases not matched to a gene: 9. The germline CDR1 and CDR2 sequences are KGHSH and LQKENI. The CDR3 DNA reads as TGTGCCAGCTCACCGTCCCCGGGACAGCTGAATGAAAAACTGTTTTTT. Translating it yields CASSPSPGQLNEKLFF.

This clone came up once. The chain has TRBV19 and TRBJ1-2; tentative D call: TRBD1 (6 bases). The CDR3 runs to 13 residues. Trimming left V 6 bases short and J 8 bases short, with 16 bases between. Germline CDR1 is LNHDA and CDR2 is SQIVND (reference sequence). The CDR3 nucleotides read TGTGCCAGTAGCCCGAAGGGGGAGGGCGGCTACACCTTC. It translates to CASSPKGEGGYTF. The full variable domain, in which reference TRBV19 and TRBJ1-2 provide the parts outside the CDR3, is DGGITQSPKYLFRKEGQNVTLSCEQNLNHDAMYWYRQDPGQGLRLIYYSQIVNDFQKGDIAEGYSVSREKKESFPLTVTSAQKNPTAFYLCASSPKGEGGYTFGSGTRLTVV.

The chain combines TRBV28 with TRBJ1-1; D is possibly TRBD1 (5 bases). CDR1 MDHEN and CDR2 SYDVKM come from the germline V gene. The CDR3 runs to 14 residues. The V and J ends lost 7 bases and 4 bases respectively, with 16 bases between them. CDR3 loop: CASTDGGFGTEAFF. In DNA, the CDR3 is TGTGCCAGCACGGACGGGGGGTTTGGCACTGAAGCTTTCTTT.

The chain recombines TRBV5-5 with TRBJ2-1; 8 nucleotides line up with TRBD2. V lost 2 bases, J lost 2 bases, and 3 bases stayed unmatched. Per germline, CDR1 SGHKS and CDR2 YYEKEE (reference sequence). The CDR3 runs to 15 residues. The CDR3 loop reads CASSLGLAPYNEQFF. CDR3 sequence (DNA): TGTGCCAGCAGCTTAGGACTAGCCCCCTACAATGAGCAGTTCTTC.

The V call is TRBV5-1, the J call TRBJ2-7, with a weak D call TRBD2 (5 bases). Germline V lookup: CDR1 SGHRS, CDR2 YFSETQ. The V and J ends lost 1 base and 12 bases respectively, with 17 bases between them. This CDR3 has 13 residues. CDR3 sequence reads: CASSLTDSGSPYF. The DNA for the CDR3 is TGCGCCAGCAGCTTGACCGATTCGGGGAGTCCGTACTTC.

The chain joins TRBV3-1 (or the pseudogene TRBV3-2) to TRBJ2-7; 9 nucleotides align to TRBD2. J was trimmed by 3 bases and V by 0 bases; bases with no gene match: 3. The CDR3 runs to 15 residues. Germline CDR1 reads LGHDT; CDR2 reads YNNKEL (reference sequence). The CDR3 spells CASSQDMTSGYEQYF. CDR3 nucleotide sequence: TGTGCCAGCAGCCAAGATATGACTAGCGGCTACGAGCAGTACTTC.

V is TRBV9 and J is TRBJ1-2; D uncertain. Germline V CDR1 and CDR2: SGDLS, YYNGEE. V lost 2 bases and J 2 bases, leaving 13 bases between the germline ends. This CDR3 has 15 residues. CDR3 amino acids: CASSVAGRLNYGYTF. CDR3 coding DNA: TGTGCCAGCAGCGTGGCCGGGAGGTTGAACTATGGCTACACCTTC.

This clone was detected a few times. CDR3 protein: CASSSVYRGLRTEAFF. CDR3 DNA: TGCGCCAGCAGTTCAGTCTACAGGGGGCTGCGGACTGAAGCTTTCTTT. J is TRBJ1-1 and V is TRBV5-1, with 9 bases aligning to TRBD1. CDR1 is SGHRS, CDR2 YFSETQ, per germline. V trimming: 5 bases; J trimming: 5 bases; junction bases outside the gene matches: 13. The CDR3 is 16 residues long.

The chain combines TRBV23-1 with TRBJ1-1; 8 nucleotides agree with TRBD1. TRBV23-1 is annotated as an ORF whose role is uncertain. This CDR3 has 13 amino acids. J gave up 0 bases and V 9 bases, and 3 bases lay outside the gene matches. The CDR3 sequence is CARGTGLNTEAFF. The CDR3 bases are TGCGCCAGGGGGACAGGATTGAACACTGAAGCTTTCTTT.

V and J are TRBV25-1 and TRBJ2-1, with 11 bases matching TRBD2. V was pared by 5 bases and J by 7 bases, with 7 bases of the junction left unmatched. CDR1 is MGHDK and CDR2 is SYGVNS in the germline V gene. This CDR3 has 15 residues. CDR3 residues: CASSKVTSGSNEQFF. The CDR3 DNA is TGTGCCAGCAGTAAGGTTACTAGCGGGAGTAATGAGCAGTTCTTC. The variable domain in full, completed from reference TRBV25-1 and TRBJ2-1, reads EADIYQTPRYLVIGTGKKITLECSQTMGHDKMYWYQQDPGMELHLIHYSYGVNSTEKGDLSSESTVSRIRTEHFPLTLESARPSHTSQYLCASSKVTSGSNEQFFGPGTRLTVL.

The DNA of the CDR3 is TGCGCCAGCAGCTTGGATGACAGGGCTACCTACGAGCAGTACTTC. It is translated as CASSLDDRATYEQYF. This chain links TRBV5-1 with TRBJ2-7; 7 nucleotides line up with TRBD1. This CDR3 is 15 amino acids long. The germline CDR1 and CDR2 sequences are SGHRS and YFSETQ. V gave up 0 bases and J gave up 2 bases; unmatched junction bases: 5.

The chain links TRBV18 to TRBJ1-2; 7 bases are shared with TRBD1. The junction had 3 bases not matched to a gene; V was cut back by 3 bases and J by 8 bases. The CDR3 contains 12 residues. Germline V gene data show CDR1 as KGHSH and CDR2 as LQKENI. Here the CDR3 reads CASSPDREGYTF. The CDR3 DNA reads as TGTGCCAGCTCACCCGACAGGGAAGGCTACACCTTC.

This clone has just a few counts. V gene TRBV11-2 combines with J gene TRBJ1-1; D is unresolved. The V end was cut by 4 bases, the J end by 0 bases, with 12 bases between. The CDR3 sequence is 15 residues long. The germline gives CDR1 SGHAT, CDR2 FQNNGV. The CDR3 coding sequence is TGTGCCAGCAGCTCAGTCAGGCGAATGAACACTGAAGCTTTCTTT. Residues: CASSSVRRMNTEAFF.

The chain couples TRBV7-9 to TRBJ2-5; 8 bases agree with TRBD2. Germline CDR1 reads SEHNR; CDR2 reads FQNEAQ (reference sequence). The CDR3 is made up of 14 amino acids. V lost 4 bases, J lost 5 bases, and 6 bases stayed unmatched. CDR3 amino acids: CASSYTSGIETQYF. The CDR3 nucleotides read TGTGCCAGCAGCTATACTAGCGGTATCGAGACCCAGTACTTC.

This clone has more than one count but fewer than ten. The chain links TRBV28 to TRBJ1-5, with D perhaps matching TRBD1 (6 bases). Germline CDR1 and CDR2: MDHEN and SYDVKM. V lost 4 bases and J lost 6, with 16 bases in between. The CDR3 has 15 amino acids. The chain's CDR3 is CASSWNRAVSQPQHF. CDR3 DNA sequence: TGTGCCAGCAGTTGGAACAGGGCGGTCAGTCAGCCCCAGCATTTT.

The gene calls are TRBV27 and TRBJ2-7, with a possible D match to TRBD2 (6 bases). Germline V gene lookup returns CDR1 MNHEY and CDR2 SMNVEV (reference sequence). This CDR3 is built from 15 residues. V gave up 6 bases and J gave up 2 bases, with 17 bases separating them. The CDR3 loop is CASRSSGTGAYEQYF. The CDR3, as DNA: TGTGCCAGCAGGTCCTCCGGGACTGGAGCCTACGAGCAGTACTTC.

V is TRBV11-2 and J is TRBJ1-4; 7 bases agree with TRBD1. Germline V lookup: CDR1 SGHAT, CDR2 FQNNGV. This CDR3 comprises 14 residues. J was trimmed by 8 bases and V by 5 bases; bases with no gene match: 8. The CDR3 DNA reads TGTGCCAGCAGCCCCCAGACAGGGTCAGAAAAACTGTTTTTT. The encoded protein is CASSPQTGSEKLFF. Full variable domain (remainder filled in from reference TRBV11-2 and TRBJ1-4): EAGVAQSPRYKIIEKRQSVAFWCNPISGHATLYWYQQILGQGPKLLIQFQNNGVVDDSQLPKDRFSAERLKGVDSTLKIQPAKLEDSAVYLCASSPQTGSEKLFFGSGTQLSVL.

The chain couples TRBV6-5 to TRBJ1-5; 11 nucleotides line up with TRBD1. The CDR3 runs 15 residues. Trimming removed 6 bases from V and 6 bases from J; junction bases left unmatched: 7. Germline V lookup: CDR1 MNHEY, CDR2 SVGAGI. The CDR3 region is CASRSLDRGLQPQHF. The DNA for the CDR3 is TGTGCCAGCAGATCCTTGGACAGGGGGCTTCAGCCCCAGCATTTT.

This clone occurred a few times. V is TRBV10-2 and J is TRBJ1-6; TRBD1 aligns across 9 bases. The ends lost 7 bases at V and 7 bases at J; junction bases unmatched: 8. Germline assignment: CDR1 WSHSY and CDR2 SAAADI. This CDR3 comprises 15 residues. CDR3 amino acids: CASKGGTGWNSPLHF. CDR3 nucleotide sequence: TGCGCCAGCAAGGGAGGGACAGGGTGGAATTCACCCCTCCACTTT.

V usage is TRBV7-3 and J usage is TRBJ1-1; D is undetermined. V was shortened by 5 bases and J by 4 bases, with 14 bases between the two germline ends. Germline assignment: CDR1 SGHTA and CDR2 FQGTGA. This CDR3 region has 14 residues. The CDR3 sequence is CASSPTARGTEAFF. The CDR3 bases are TGTGCCAGCAGCCCAACCGCAAGAGGCACTGAAGCTTTCTTT.